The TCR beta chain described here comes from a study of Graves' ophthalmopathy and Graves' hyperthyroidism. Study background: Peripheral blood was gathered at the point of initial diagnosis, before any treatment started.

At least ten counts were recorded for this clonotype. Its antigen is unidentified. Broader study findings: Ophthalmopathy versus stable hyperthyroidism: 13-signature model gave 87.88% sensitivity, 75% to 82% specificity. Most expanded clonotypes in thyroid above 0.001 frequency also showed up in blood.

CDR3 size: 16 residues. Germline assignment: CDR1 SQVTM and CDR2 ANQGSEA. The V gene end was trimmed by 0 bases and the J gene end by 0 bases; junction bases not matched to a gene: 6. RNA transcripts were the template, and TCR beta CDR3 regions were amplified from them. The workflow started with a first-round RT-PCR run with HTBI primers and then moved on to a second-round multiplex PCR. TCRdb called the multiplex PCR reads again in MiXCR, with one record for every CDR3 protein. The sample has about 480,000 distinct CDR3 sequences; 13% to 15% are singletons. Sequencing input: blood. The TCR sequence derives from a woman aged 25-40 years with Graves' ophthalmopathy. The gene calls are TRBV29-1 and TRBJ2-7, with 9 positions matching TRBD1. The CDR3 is CSVEDPGTGTSYEQYF. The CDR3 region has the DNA TGCAGCGTTGAAGACCCCGGGACAGGGACCTCCTACGAGCAGTACTTC.